This T cell receptor (beta chain) came from a study of Graves' ophthalmopathy and Graves' hyperthyroidism. Study details: The study drew peripheral blood at initial diagnosis, before any treatment.

RNA transcripts served as template for amplifying TCR beta CDR3 sequences. First-round RT-PCR used HTBI primers; second-round multiplex PCR followed. TCRdb passed the multiplex PCR reads through MiXCR, listing each CDR3 protein once. Here the sample spans about 420,000 distinct CDR3 sequences, around 21% being singletons. The CDR3 is made up of 13 amino acids. V gave up 5 bases and J gave up 3 bases, with 11 bases separating them. Germline V gives CDR1 SQVTM, CDR2 ANQGSEA. Enrolled hyperthyroidism patients had a new diagnosis, a duration under 2 months, and an age of 18 to 65. This clonotype was recorded many times.

This sequence was found in a woman between 18 and 29 years old with stable Graves' hyperthyroidism. The material sequenced was peripheral blood. This chain connects TRBV29-1 to TRBJ2-4; weak D call: TRBD2 (6 bases). CDR3 sequence reads: CSVLLADKNIQYF. The CDR3 coding sequence is TGCAGCGTTTTACTAGCAGACAAAAACATTCAGTACTTC.